The 3 T cell receptor beta chains given below trace back to one sample, sequenced in a study of blood T cells in healthy people across ages. The use of a sample-barcoded 5' primer and a J-beta primer mix characterized a second PCR of about 7 to 12 cycles. Using its own MiXCR run on the 5' RACE reads, TCRdb lists one record per CDR3 protein. The top ten hold more than 20% of the sample, which has around 2 million distinct CDR3 sequences, around 42% seen once. The specimen sequenced was blood. Receptors were obtained from a human donor in good health.

The J gene is TRBJ1-1, the V gene TRBV29-1; TRBD1 agrees at 7 bases. CDR1 SQVTM and CDR2 ANQGSEA come from the germline V gene. CDR3 length: 13 amino acids. After removal of 7 bases from V and 4 bases from J, the junction contained 9 bases not matched to a gene. DNA of the CDR3: TGCAGCGGTGTGACAGGGACGGGCACTGAAGCTTTCTTT. It is translated as CSGVTGTGTEAFF.

The rearrangement uses TRBV7-9 and TRBJ2-4; D is possibly TRBD2 (5 bases). V was shortened by 1 base and J by 13 bases, with 14 bases between the two germline ends. The CDR3 sequence is 13 residues long. The germline V gene has CDR1 SEHNR and CDR2 FQNEAQ (reference sequence). The CDR3, as DNA: TGTGCCAGCAGCTTAGGAGGGAGTAAGGAGCAGTACTTC. It codes for CASSLGGSKEQYF.

The chain joins TRBV6-2 or TRBV6-3 to TRBJ2-7; D not resolved. CDR3 size: 12 residues. The V gene's germline CDR1 is MNHEY and CDR2 SVGEGT. The V gene lost 4 bases and the J gene lost 9 bases, with 13 bases spanning the gap. In DNA form, the CDR3 reads TGTGCCAGCAGTTTCCCGGACGGCTCGCAGTACTTC. Protein sequence: CASSFPDGSQYF.